Listed below are T cell receptor beta chains from one sample, sequenced in a study of T cells after yellow fever vaccination. TCRdb reanalysed the 5' RACE reads using MiXCR and keeps one entry per CDR3 protein. The sample consists of under 300,000 distinct CDR3 sequences, 6.9% of them appearing once. Sequenced here: CD4+ T cells sorted from PBMCs, sampled 15 days after the yellow fever booster vaccination. Receptors originate from a man aged 25 to 40 who received the YFV17D yellow fever vaccine. Both conserved end residues are part of each CDR3. The D gene is left open where the match is weak. The size of a clone is reported for some rows only, either as once, few or many, or as a class for expanded clones.

J: TRBJ1-1; V: TRBV7-2; D: NA; size: NA; DNA: TGTGCCAGCAGCAGCCCGGGGGTCACTGAAGCTTTCTTT; CDR3: CASSSPGVTEAFF
J: TRBJ1-1; V: TRBV10-3; D: NA; size: many; DNA: TGTGCCATCACAGCAGGGATGAACACTGAAGCTTTCTTT; CDR3: CAITAGMNTEAFF
J: TRBJ2-5; V: TRBV29-1; D: NA; size: few; DNA: TGCAGCGTGACGGGCTTAGGGGGAGAGACCCAGTACTTC; CDR3: CSVTGLGGETQYF
J: TRBJ2-5; V: TRBV20-1; D: NA; size: many; DNA: TGCAGTGCTAGCCAGCCAGAGACCCAGTACTTC; CDR3: CSASQPETQYF
J: TRBJ2-2; V: TRBV7-2; D: TRBD2; size: few; DNA: TGTGCCAGCAGCCCCAGAGGGACTAGATCGAACACCGGGGAGCTGTTTTTT; CDR3: CASSPRGTRSNTGELFF
J: TRBJ1-4; V: TRBV5-6; D: NA; size: NA; DNA: TGTGCCAGCAGCATCTACGGGACGACTAATGAAAAACTGTTTTTT; CDR3: CASSIYGTTNEKLFF
J: TRBJ1-6; V: TRBV20-1; D: NA; size: few; DNA: TGCAGTGCCTCGGACCTTCGGTCCCTCCACTTT; CDR3: CSASDLRSLHF
J: TRBJ2-7; V: TRBV20-1; D: NA; size: NA; DNA: TGCAGTGCCCTTCCCGAAGGAGACGGGGTGCCCTACGAGCAGTACTTC; CDR3: CSALPEGDGVPYEQYF
J: TRBJ2-1; V: TRBV20-1; D: NA; size: many; DNA: TGCAGTGCTCAAAGCGGCGCCTACAATGAGCAGTTCTTC; CDR3: CSAQSGAYNEQFF
J: TRBJ2-7; V: TRBV18; D: TRBD2; size: once; DNA: TGTGCCAGCTCACCGGGAGGGGAGCGCCAGCAGTACTTC; CDR3: CASSPGGERQQYF
J: TRBJ1-2; V: TRBV11-2; D: NA; size: NA; DNA: TGTGCCAGCAGCTTAGTCCAGACCTATGGCTACACCTTC; CDR3: CASSLVQTYGYTF
J: TRBJ2-2; V: TRBV7-2; D: NA; size: few; DNA: TGTGCCAGCAGCTTAGAACAGGGCCGCGGGGAGCTGTTTTTT; CDR3: CASSLEQGRGELFF
J: TRBJ1-5; V: TRBV6-2/TRBV6-3; D: NA; size: few; DNA: TGTGCCAGCACTTTTACCCTCGGATATCAGCCCCAGCATTTT; CDR3: CASTFTLGYQPQHF
J: TRBJ1-2; V: TRBV20-1; D: NA; size: few; DNA: TGCAGACAGGGAAACTATGGCTACACCTTC; CDR3: CRQGNYGYTF
J: TRBJ1-5; V: TRBV9; D: NA; size: few; DNA: TGTGCCAGCAGCGTAGCTCCCGATCCGGGGAATCAGCCCCAGCATTTT; CDR3: CASSVAPDPGNQPQHF
J: TRBJ2-1; V: TRBV3-1; D: NA; size: many; DNA: TGTGCCAGCAGCCAAGAGGGCAAGGGTACCTACAATGAGCAGTTCTTC; CDR3: CASSQEGKGTYNEQFF
J: TRBJ1-2; V: TRBV6-5; D: NA; size: many; DNA: TGTGCCAGCAGTACCCATGGATCGCCAGCTAACTATGGCTACACCTTC; CDR3: CASSTHGSPANYGYTF
J: TRBJ2-1; V: TRBV3-1; D: NA; size: NA; DNA: TGTGCCAGCAGCCATCGGGGTAACTACAATGAGCAGTTCTTC; CDR3: CASSHRGNYNEQFF
J: TRBJ1-6; V: TRBV7-9; D: NA; size: many; DNA: TGTGCCAGCAGCAGGGACTCTAGCTCCTATAATTCACCCCTCCACTTT; CDR3: CASSRDSSSYNSPLHF
J: TRBJ2-7; V: TRBV18; D: TRBD2; size: once; DNA: TGTGCCAGCTCACCAGCGGGGGGCGATTCCTACGAGCAGTACTTC; CDR3: CASSPAGGDSYEQYF